What follows are 11 T cell receptor beta chains derived from one specimen sequenced in a study of blood T cell repertoires in COVID-19 (dated by TCRdb to about 2020). Library preparation was by the immunoSEQ multiplex PCR assay. Entries here come from immuneACCESS through TCRdb and include only in-frame sequences with V and J called. Some clones fail to appear in such tables; in the studies checked, an unresolved V gene covers under half of the shortfall, and the cause of the remainder is unknown. Here the sample has 300,000 to 400,000 clones; 83% occur a single time. The top ten constitute approximately 3% of the sample. The sample consisted of peripheral blood. Source of these receptors: a man aged 30 to 45 with active or convalescent COVID-19.

The chain recombines TRBV19 with TRBJ1-3; D possibly corresponds to TRBD1 (6 bases). V was cut by 2 bases and J by 0 bases, with 14 bases left in between. The CDR3 loop spans 17 amino acids. CDR1 LNHDA and CDR2 SQIVND come from the germline V gene (reference sequence). The CDR3 region is CASSISDSLSSGNTIYF. The DNA for the CDR3 is TGTGCCAGTAGTATATCGGACAGCCTCAGCTCTGGAAACACCATATATTTT.

This chain joins TRBV27 and TRBJ1-1, with D maybe TRBD1 (5 bases). The CDR3 loop spans 15 amino acids. V was pared by 0 bases and J by 4 bases, with 12 bases between. Germline CDR1 is MNHEY and CDR2 is SMNVEV (reference sequence). CDR3 residues: CASSLSGGHPTEAFF. DNA for the CDR3: TGTGCCAGCAGTTTATCAGGTGGACACCCCACTGAAGCTTTCTTT.

V usage is TRBV9 and J usage is TRBJ1-1; 7 bases fit TRBD1. Germline V gene sequence: CDR1 SGDLS, CDR2 YYNGEE. The V and J ends lost 4 bases and 0 bases, in that order; junction bases with no gene match: 6. This CDR3 has 15 residues. The CDR3 bases are TGTGCCAGCAGCCCATCGACAGGGATGAACACTGAAGCTTTCTTT. Protein: CASSPSTGMNTEAFF.

The chain combines TRBV28 with TRBJ2-7; weak D call: TRBD1 (6 bases). Germline lookup yields CDR1 MDHEN and CDR2 SYDVKM. The ends were cut back, 6 bases at V and 0 bases at J, with 24 bases in the middle. This CDR3 comprises 18 residues. In DNA, the CDR3 is TGTGCCAGCAGCAGCGACGTACATGGACAGAGCCTCTCCTACGAGCAGTACTTC. Its translation is CASSSDVHGQSLSYEQYF.

V and J are TRBV23-1 and TRBJ2-7; maybe TRBD2 (6 bases). TRBV23-1 is flagged as an ORF with uncertain function. The V gene lost 8 bases and the J gene lost 0 bases, with 8 bases spanning the gap. The CDR3 spans 12 residues. The CDR3 reads CASVGGSYEQYF. Here the CDR3 DNA reads TGCGCCAGCGTGGGAGGCTCCTACGAGCAGTACTTC.

The chain combines TRBV24-1 with TRBJ2-2; the match to TRBD2 covers 8 bases. The CDR3 has 17 amino acids. The J segment lost 5 bases and the V segment lost 1 base, leaving 8 bases of the junction unmatched. Germline V gene data show CDR1 as KGHDR and CDR2 as SFDVKD. The CDR3 DNA is TGTGCCACCAGTGATTTCCGGCGGGGGGCTCGGACCGGGGAGCTGTTTTTT. Translated, it gives CATSDFRRGARTGELFF.

CDR3 amino acids: CASSIGIREAFF. CDR3 in DNA: TGTGCCAGTAGTATAGGGATCAGGGAAGCTTTCTTT. The genes are TRBV19 and TRBJ1-1, with no clear D. CDR3 size: 12 residues. CDR1 and CDR2 from the germline V gene are LNHDA and SQIVND (reference sequence). The V gene lost 1 base and the J gene lost 8 bases, with 8 bases spanning the gap.

The sample holds one count of this clone. V is TRBV9 and J is TRBJ1-2, with 9 bases identical to TRBD1. This CDR3 is 14 amino acids long. CDR1 and CDR2 (germline): SGDLS, YYNGEE. J was trimmed by 6 bases and V by 3 bases; bases with no gene match: 6. The CDR3 spells CASSGTGGWDGYTF. The CDR3 region has the DNA TGTGCCAGCAGCGGCACAGGGGGCTGGGATGGCTACACCTTC.

The rearrangement uses TRBV6-5 and TRBJ1-2; a weak D match, TRBD1 (6 bases). The CDR3 is 13 amino acids. Germline loops: CDR1 MNHEY, CDR2 SVGAGI. Trimming took 8 bases from V and 7 from J, leaving 17 bases between them. CDR3 DNA sequence: TGTGCCAGCGCGGGGGGCAGGGTTGGTGGCTACACCTTC. Residues: CASAGGRVGGYTF.

This chain uses TRBV9 with TRBJ2-1; the D is unclear. This CDR3 spans 17 amino acids. V lost 2 bases to trimming and J lost 6 bases, with 21 bases between them. Germline CDR1 SGDLS, CDR2 YYNGEE. This chain's CDR3 is CASSVSRGAETSNEQFF. The CDR3 nucleotides are TGTGCCAGCAGCGTGAGCCGCGGAGCCGAGACCTCCAATGAGCAGTTCTTC.

The gene calls are TRBV5-4 and TRBJ1-2; 10 positions match TRBD1. The junction had 3 bases not matched to a gene; V was cut back by 0 bases and J by 4 bases. The germline V gene encodes CDR1 SGHNT and CDR2 YYREEE (reference sequence). CDR3 size: 15 residues. The CDR3 reads CASSLGGTGAYGYTF. CDR3 nucleotide sequence: TGTGCCAGCAGCTTGGGGGGGACAGGGGCCTATGGCTACACCTTC.